The 2 T cell receptor beta chains listed next were all sequenced from one sample in a study of T-cell memory formation after mild COVID-19. TCRdb called the 5' RACE reads again in MiXCR, with one record for every CDR3 protein. The sample has 180,000 or so distinct CDR3 sequences, around 10% seen once. Material for sequencing was PBMCs or a T cell subset sorted from them (not recorded which). The source is a man between 18 and 35 years old who had mild COVID-19 (a few samples of this study predate the infection). Cell type and time point are not known.

This clonotype was picked up many times. The V call is TRBV4-1, the J call TRBJ2-5; TRBD1 aligns across 8 bases. Germline trimming cut 5 bases from V and 5 bases from J; bases unmatched to any gene: 13. From germline, CDR1 is MGHRA and CDR2 YSYEKL. The CDR3 is 16 amino acids. CDR3 DNA sequence: TGCGCCAGCAGCGCCGACAGGGGACCTACTTATGAGACCCAGTACTTC. Its protein product is CASSADRGPTYETQYF.

The gene calls are TRBV27 and TRBJ1-4; D remains unclear. The germline V gene encodes CDR1 MNHEY and CDR2 SMNVEV (reference sequence). Trimming left V 6 bases short and J 6 bases short, with 17 bases between. The CDR3 loop spans 15 amino acids. The CDR3 DNA sequence: TGTGCCAGCAGCTCCTTGGGCGCCGGGGATGAAAAACTGTTTTTT. Translation gives CASSSLGAGDEKLFF.